The next 3 T cell receptor beta chains were all read from a single sample in a study of blood T cell repertoires in COVID-19. Profiling relied on immunoSEQ multiplex PCR, and the TCRdb table lists in-frame clones only, not all of them. The sample has around 130,000 clones; more than 75% are singletons. What was sequenced was peripheral blood. These receptors were obtained from a woman between 50 and 59 years old with acute or convalescent COVID-19.

This chain connects TRBV5-1 to TRBJ1-4; D not certain. The germline V and J ends were trimmed by 5 bases and 8 bases, with 16 bases remaining between them. Germline V lookup: CDR1 SGHRS, CDR2 YFSETQ. CDR3 length: 14 amino acids. CDR3 loop: CASSLDTFGEKLFF. The CDR3 bases are TGCGCCAGCAGTCTTGATACCTTCGGGGAAAAACTGTTTTTT.

The chain combines TRBV7-5 with TRBJ1-1; the D call TRBD1 from the table was never checked on the DNA. TRBV7-5 is a pseudogene segment. This CDR3 spans 11 amino acids. The CDR3 DNA reads TGTGCCCAAGGGGTCGAGACTGAAGCTTTCTTT. It codes for CAQGVETEAFF.

The J gene is TRBJ1-4, the V gene TRBV7-2, with 9 nucleotides matching TRBD1. V dropped 3 bases and J dropped 10; count of bases not matched to a gene: 0. The CDR3 contains 12 residues. Germline CDR1 reads SGHTA; CDR2 reads FQGNSA. The CDR3 DNA follows: TGTGCCAGCAGCTTGGACAGGGGAAAACTGTTTTTT. Protein product: CASSLDRGKLFF.